The 3 T cell receptor beta chains in this list originate from one sample, sequenced in a study of CD8+ T cells in alopecia areata. Reverse transcription of extracted RNA yielded cDNA, which provided the sequencing template. TCRdb's copy holds only in-frame clones and misses some; the assay was immunoSEQ multiplex PCR. The sample lists 60,000 to 65,000 clones; roughly 45% were seen once. The sequenced sample consisted of NKG2D-low CD8+ T cells sorted from blood. The receptors originated from a human donor with alopecia areata.

This clone was recorded a few times. This chain joins TRBV7-9 and TRBJ2-1; TRBD1 agrees at 8 bases. The CDR3 totals 15 residues. Germline V gene lookup returns CDR1 SEHNR and CDR2 FQNEAQ (reference sequence). J gave up 2 bases and V 4 bases, and 4 bases lay outside the gene matches. The CDR3 DNA reads as TGTGCCAGCAGCTCCCCGGGACAGGCCTACAATGAGCAGTTCTTC. Amino acid sequence: CASSSPGQAYNEQFF.

This clone was counted only a few times. V usage is TRBV5-1 and J usage is TRBJ1-2; tentative D call: TRBD1 (6 bases). Germline V gene sequence: CDR1 SGHRS, CDR2 YFSETQ. This CDR3 is 12 amino acids long. Trimming pared 3 bases from V and 6 bases from J, leaving 9 bases between. The CDR3 reads CASSSDSNGYTF. As DNA, the CDR3 is TGCGCCAGCAGCTCGGACAGCAATGGCTACACCTTC.

The V call is TRBV4-3, the J call TRBJ2-7, with no clear D. The CDR3 is made up of 14 amino acids. Germline V gene data show CDR1 as LGHNA and CDR2 as YSLEER. V was trimmed by 2 bases and J by 1 base, leaving 9 bases between them. This chain's CDR3 is CASSQYRPSYEQYF. The CDR3 DNA reads TGCGCCAGCAGCCAATACCGGCCGTCCTACGAGCAGTACTTC.